Listed below are T cell receptor beta chains from one sample, sequenced in a study of blood T cell repertoires in COVID-19. TCRdb keeps only in-frame clones here, not all; method: immunoSEQ multiplex PCR. The table shows roughly 59,000 clones, with 60% to 80% occurring only once. Source material: peripheral blood. The receptors come from a man at least 80 years old with acute or convalescent COVID-19. Each CDR3 is given with its conserved first and last residue. Fields, in order: CDR3 protein, CDR3 DNA, J gene, D gene, CDR3 length, V gene, clone size. A D gene is named only where the DNA matches it firmly. Expanded clones are given a class, and other clones once, few, many or no size at all.

CDR3 protein: CASTTGGYNSPLHF; CDR3 DNA: TGTGCCAGCACCACAGGAGGGTATAATTCACCCCTCCACTTT; J gene: TRBJ1-6; D gene: NA; CDR3 length: 14; V gene: TRBV2; clone size: few
CDR3 protein: CASSSGTGGTDTQYF; CDR3 DNA: TGTGCCAGCAGCTCAGGGACAGGGGGCACAGATACGCAGTATTTT; J gene: TRBJ2-3; D gene: TRBD1; CDR3 length: 15; V gene: TRBV7-9; clone size: NA
CDR3 protein: CASSPDRGQYTEAFF; CDR3 DNA: TGTGCCAGCAGCCCCGACAGGGGGCAATACACTGAAGCTTTCTTT; J gene: TRBJ1-1; D gene: TRBD1; CDR3 length: 15; V gene: TRBV3-1/TRBV3-2; clone size: once
CDR3 protein: CASRVGGTVEAFF; CDR3 DNA: TGTGCCAGCAGGGTAGGAGGGACAGTTGAAGCTTTCTTT; J gene: TRBJ1-1; D gene: TRBD1; CDR3 length: 13; V gene: TRBV3-1/TRBV3-2; clone size: NA
CDR3 protein: CASSLSGNKANVLTF; CDR3 DNA: TGTGCCAGCAGCTTAAGCGGGAATAAGGCCAACGTCCTGACTTTC; J gene: TRBJ2-6; D gene: TRBD2; CDR3 length: 15; V gene: TRBV11-3; clone size: NA
CDR3 protein: CASKQGDSNQPQHF; CDR3 DNA: TGTGCCAGCAAACAGGGGGATAGCAATCAGCCCCAGCATTTT; J gene: TRBJ1-5; D gene: TRBD1; CDR3 length: 14; V gene: TRBV27; clone size: NA
CDR3 protein: CASGPLGAGGEEQYF; CDR3 DNA: TGTGCTAGTGGTCCCCTGGGAGCGGGAGGGGAAGAGCAGTACTTC; J gene: TRBJ2-7; D gene: TRBD2; CDR3 length: 15; V gene: TRBV12-5; clone size: NA
CDR3 protein: CASSLGQGGGVRSNQPQHF; CDR3 DNA: TGTGCCAGCAGCTTAGGGCAGGGAGGGGGTGTTAGAAGCAATCAGCCCCAGCATTTT; J gene: TRBJ1-5; D gene: NA; CDR3 length: 19; V gene: TRBV7-9; clone size: NA
CDR3 protein: CASSLASGAGSYEQYF; CDR3 DNA: TGTGCTAGCAGCTTAGCAAGCGGGGCAGGATCCTACGAGCAGTACTTC; J gene: TRBJ2-7; D gene: TRBD2; CDR3 length: 16; V gene: TRBV7-7; clone size: once
CDR3 protein: CASSLGTSQETQYF; CDR3 DNA: TGTGCCAGCAGCTTGGGGACTAGCCAAGAGACCCAGTACTTC; J gene: TRBJ2-5; D gene: TRBD2; CDR3 length: 14; V gene: TRBV5-4; clone size: NA
CDR3 protein: CASSLKSGQGSYEQYF; CDR3 DNA: TGTGCCAGCAGCCTGAAATCAGGACAGGGCTCCTACGAGCAGTACTTC; J gene: TRBJ2-7; D gene: TRBD1; CDR3 length: 16; V gene: TRBV14; clone size: NA
CDR3 protein: CASSQGWGAVQETQYF; CDR3 DNA: TGTGCCAGCAGCCAAGGCTGGGGCGCGGTCCAAGAGACCCAGTACTTC; J gene: TRBJ2-5; D gene: NA; CDR3 length: 16; V gene: TRBV14; clone size: NA
CDR3 protein: CASSRGVNQPQHF; CDR3 DNA: TGTGCCAGCAGCCGGGGGGTCAATCAGCCCCAGCATTTT; J gene: TRBJ1-5; D gene: NA; CDR3 length: 13; V gene: TRBV5-8; clone size: NA
CDR3 protein: CASSLPPGGGSGANVLTF; CDR3 DNA: TGTGCCAGCAGTCTCCCCCCGGGGGGCGGATCTGGGGCCAACGTCCTGACTTTC; J gene: TRBJ2-6; D gene: NA; CDR3 length: 18; V gene: TRBV28; clone size: NA
CDR3 protein: CASVEGGRGETQYF; CDR3 DNA: TGTGCCAGCGTTGAGGGGGGGCGAGGCGAGACCCAGTACTTC; J gene: TRBJ2-5; D gene: NA; CDR3 length: 14; V gene: TRBV6-1; clone size: NA
CDR3 protein: CASSQGPRTGNYGYTF; CDR3 DNA: TGTGCCAGCAGCCAAGGACCTCGGACGGGGAACTATGGCTACACCTTC; J gene: TRBJ1-2; D gene: NA; CDR3 length: 16; V gene: TRBV3-1/TRBV3-2; clone size: NA
CDR3 protein: CASSQEEGKAFF; CDR3 DNA: TGTGCCAGCAGCCAAGAGGAGGGAAAAGCTTTCTTT; J gene: TRBJ1-1; D gene: NA; CDR3 length: 12; V gene: TRBV3-1/TRBV3-2; clone size: NA
CDR3 protein: CASSQGEREGTDTQYF; CDR3 DNA: TGCGCCAGCAGCCAAGGTGAGCGGGAGGGCACAGATACGCAGTATTTT; J gene: TRBJ2-3; D gene: TRBD2; CDR3 length: 16; V gene: TRBV4-1; clone size: NA
CDR3 protein: CASSPRLAGDTQYF; CDR3 DNA: TGTGCCAGCAGCCCCCGGCTAGCGGGAGATACGCAGTATTTT; J gene: TRBJ2-3; D gene: TRBD2; CDR3 length: 14; V gene: TRBV7-9; clone size: NA
CDR3 protein: CASSESGVRPSDGYTF; CDR3 DNA: TGCGCCAGCAGTGAGTCGGGCGTCAGGCCCTCGGATGGCTACACCTTC; J gene: TRBJ1-2; D gene: NA; CDR3 length: 16; V gene: TRBV10-1; clone size: few
CDR3 protein: CASSRQGRNNEKLFF; CDR3 DNA: TGTGCCAGCAGCCGACAGGGGAGAAATAATGAAAAACTGTTTTTT; J gene: TRBJ1-4; D gene: TRBD1; CDR3 length: 15; V gene: TRBV9; clone size: NA
CDR3 protein: CASSIGGTGPYEQYF; CDR3 DNA: TGTGCCAGTAGTATTGGGGGGACAGGGCCCTACGAGCAGTACTTC; J gene: TRBJ2-7; D gene: TRBD1; CDR3 length: 15; V gene: TRBV19; clone size: NA
CDR3 protein: CASSQTGQPLLVGELFF; CDR3 DNA: TGTGCCAGCAGCCAGACTGGACAGCCTCTGTTGGTCGGGGAGCTGTTTTTT; J gene: TRBJ2-2; D gene: NA; CDR3 length: 17; V gene: TRBV14; clone size: few
CDR3 protein: CATSDLTRRDGTDTQYF; CDR3 DNA: TGTGCCACCAGTGATTTGACTAGGCGGGACGGCACAGATACGCAGTATTTT; J gene: TRBJ2-3; D gene: NA; CDR3 length: 17; V gene: TRBV24-1; clone size: NA
CDR3 protein: CASSLVAGTGELFF; CDR3 DNA: TGTGCCAGCAGCTTAGTGGCGGGGACCGGGGAGCTGTTTTTT; J gene: TRBJ2-2; D gene: NA; CDR3 length: 14; V gene: TRBV7-2; clone size: NA
CDR3 protein: CASRAGQGALGYTF; CDR3 DNA: TGTGCCAGCAGGGCCGGACAGGGGGCTCTTGGCTACACCTTC; J gene: TRBJ1-2; D gene: TRBD1; CDR3 length: 14; V gene: TRBV6-6; clone size: NA
CDR3 protein: CASSTTSGKGTDTQYF; CDR3 DNA: TGTGCCAGTAGTACGACTAGCGGGAAGGGCACAGATACGCAGTATTTT; J gene: TRBJ2-3; D gene: TRBD2; CDR3 length: 16; V gene: TRBV19; clone size: few
CDR3 protein: CASSLLTVAEAFF; CDR3 DNA: TGTGCCAGCAGCTTGTTGACAGTTGCTGAAGCTTTCTTT; J gene: TRBJ1-1; D gene: NA; CDR3 length: 13; V gene: TRBV5-4; clone size: NA
CDR3 protein: CASSMWANNNYGYTF; CDR3 DNA: TGTGCCAGTAGTATGTGGGCAAATAATAACTATGGCTACACCTTC; J gene: TRBJ1-2; D gene: NA; CDR3 length: 15; V gene: TRBV19; clone size: NA
CDR3 protein: CASSLALAGHNEQFF; CDR3 DNA: TGTGCCAGCAGCTTGGCGCTAGCGGGGCACAATGAGCAGTTCTTC; J gene: TRBJ2-1; D gene: TRBD2; CDR3 length: 15; V gene: TRBV5-4; clone size: few
CDR3 protein: CASSRTGQGYNEQFF; CDR3 DNA: TGCGCCAGCAGCCGCACGGGACAGGGCTACAATGAGCAGTTCTTC; J gene: TRBJ2-1; D gene: TRBD1; CDR3 length: 15; V gene: TRBV5-1; clone size: NA
CDR3 protein: CASSFRESYNSPLHF; CDR3 DNA: TGCGCCAGCAGCTTTCGGGAATCCTATAATTCACCCCTCCACTTT; J gene: TRBJ1-6; D gene: NA; CDR3 length: 15; V gene: TRBV5-1; clone size: NA
CDR3 protein: CARGGAGEKLFF; CDR3 DNA: TGTGCCCGCGGGGGGGCCGGGGAAAAACTGTTTTTT; J gene: TRBJ1-4; D gene: NA; CDR3 length: 12; V gene: TRBV21-1; clone size: NA
CDR3 protein: CASPNSQGACTEAFF; CDR3 DNA: TGCGCCAGCCCCAACTCACAGGGGGCATGTACTGAAGCTTTCTTT; J gene: TRBJ1-1; D gene: TRBD1; CDR3 length: 15; V gene: TRBV10-1; clone size: once
CDR3 protein: CASSFNEVGYGYTF; CDR3 DNA: TGTGCCAGCAGTTTCAATGAGGTGGGCTATGGCTACACCTTC; J gene: TRBJ1-2; D gene: NA; CDR3 length: 14; V gene: TRBV28; clone size: NA
CDR3 protein: CASSQESGYEQFF; CDR3 DNA: TGTGCCAGCAGCCAAGAGTCTGGCTATGAGCAGTTCTTC; J gene: TRBJ2-1; D gene: NA; CDR3 length: 13; V gene: TRBV14; clone size: few
CDR3 protein: CASSLGGGTWTDTQYF; CDR3 DNA: TGTGCCAGCAGCTTAGGCGGGGGCACGTGGACAGATACGCAGTATTTT; J gene: TRBJ2-3; D gene: NA; CDR3 length: 16; V gene: TRBV11-3; clone size: NA
CDR3 protein: CASSLGTRAEAFF; CDR3 DNA: TGCGCCAGCAGCCTCGGGACTCGGGCTGAAGCTTTCTTT; J gene: TRBJ1-1; D gene: NA; CDR3 length: 13; V gene: TRBV5-1; clone size: NA
CDR3 protein: CAISVGTGPVELFF; CDR3 DNA: TGTGCCATCAGTGTTGGGACAGGGCCTGTGGAGCTGTTTTTT; J gene: TRBJ2-2; D gene: TRBD1; CDR3 length: 14; V gene: TRBV10-3; clone size: NA
CDR3 protein: CASSVGPKNNEKLFF; CDR3 DNA: TGTGCCAGCAGCGTAGGGCCAAAGAACAATGAAAAACTGTTTTTT; J gene: TRBJ1-4; D gene: NA; CDR3 length: 15; V gene: TRBV9; clone size: NA
CDR3 protein: CASSLDWGGPVSYEQYF; CDR3 DNA: TGTGCCAGCAGCTTAGACTGGGGGGGTCCTGTCTCCTACGAGCAGTACTTC; J gene: TRBJ2-7; D gene: TRBD2; CDR3 length: 17; V gene: TRBV11-2; clone size: NA
CDR3 protein: CASTTSAETQYF; CDR3 DNA: TGTGCCAGCACGACTAGTGCGGAGACCCAGTACTTC; J gene: TRBJ2-5; D gene: NA; CDR3 length: 12; V gene: TRBV6-5; clone size: NA
CDR3 protein: CASSQYLAGVNYGYTF; CDR3 DNA: TGTGCCAGCAGCCAGTACCTTGCGGGAGTTAACTATGGCTACACCTTC; J gene: TRBJ1-2; D gene: NA; CDR3 length: 16; V gene: TRBV4-2; clone size: NA
CDR3 protein: CASGFLRGSYNEQFF; CDR3 DNA: TGTGCTAGTGGTTTCCTACGTGGCTCCTACAATGAGCAGTTCTTC; J gene: TRBJ2-1; D gene: NA; CDR3 length: 15; V gene: TRBV12-5; clone size: NA
CDR3 protein: CASSPRGNKFNTEAFF; CDR3 DNA: TGTGCCAGCAGTCCCCGGGGGAACAAGTTTAACACTGAAGCTTTCTTT; J gene: TRBJ1-1; D gene: NA; CDR3 length: 16; V gene: TRBV27; clone size: NA
CDR3 protein: CASSPSLAGDNEQFF; CDR3 DNA: TGTGCCAGCAGCCCATCCCTAGCGGGAGACAATGAGCAGTTCTTC; J gene: TRBJ2-1; D gene: TRBD2; CDR3 length: 15; V gene: TRBV3-1/TRBV3-2; clone size: NA
CDR3 protein: CASSPDRANYGYTF; CDR3 DNA: TGTGCCAGCAGCCCTGACAGGGCTAACTATGGCTACACCTTC; J gene: TRBJ1-2; D gene: TRBD1; CDR3 length: 14; V gene: TRBV11-2; clone size: NA
CDR3 protein: CSVGGQGINYGYTF; CDR3 DNA: TGCAGCGTTGGGGGACAGGGGATCAACTATGGCTACACCTTC; J gene: TRBJ1-2; D gene: TRBD1; CDR3 length: 14; V gene: TRBV29-1; clone size: NA
CDR3 protein: CASSSPGTGSYGYTF; CDR3 DNA: TGTGCCAGCAGTTCACCCGGGACAGGGTCCTATGGCTACACCTTC; J gene: TRBJ1-2; D gene: TRBD1; CDR3 length: 15; V gene: TRBV6-6; clone size: NA
CDR3 protein: CASSPDRGTGNYGYTF; CDR3 DNA: TGTGCCAGCTCTCCGGACAGGGGGACGGGTAACTATGGCTACACCTTC; J gene: TRBJ1-2; D gene: TRBD1; CDR3 length: 16; V gene: TRBV5-4; clone size: NA
CDR3 protein: CASRQSSGFSGNTIYF; CDR3 DNA: TGTGCCAGCAGACAAAGTTCGGGGTTCTCTGGAAACACCATATATTTT; J gene: TRBJ1-3; D gene: NA; CDR3 length: 16; V gene: TRBV7-2; clone size: NA
CDR3 protein: CASSPGQGDSPLHF; CDR3 DNA: TGTGCCAGCAGCCCGGGACAGGGAGATTCACCCCTCCACTTT; J gene: TRBJ1-6; D gene: TRBD1; CDR3 length: 14; V gene: TRBV3-1/TRBV3-2; clone size: NA
CDR3 protein: CAISGWGGETQYF; CDR3 DNA: TGTGCCATCAGTGGCTGGGGAGGGGAGACCCAGTACTTC; J gene: TRBJ2-5; D gene: TRBD2; CDR3 length: 13; V gene: TRBV10-3; clone size: NA
CDR3 protein: CASSQNCFPGQLYGYTF; CDR3 DNA: TGCGCCAGCAGTCAAAATTGTTTTCCGGGACAGCTTTATGGCTACACCTTC; J gene: TRBJ1-2; D gene: TRBD1; CDR3 length: 17; V gene: TRBV23-1; clone size: NA
CDR3 protein: CASSYGWSYEQYF; CDR3 DNA: TGTGCCAGCAGTTACGGGTGGTCCTACGAGCAGTACTTC; J gene: TRBJ2-7; D gene: NA; CDR3 length: 13; V gene: TRBV12-3/TRBV12-4; clone size: NA
CDR3 protein: CASSRYDREETQYF; CDR3 DNA: TGTGCCAGTAGTCGATATGACAGGGAGGAGACCCAGTACTTC; J gene: TRBJ2-5; D gene: TRBD1; CDR3 length: 14; V gene: TRBV19; clone size: NA
CDR3 protein: CASSLGIAGASGELFF; CDR3 DNA: TGTGCCAGCAGCTTGGGCATAGCGGGAGCTTCCGGGGAGCTGTTTTTT; J gene: TRBJ2-2; D gene: TRBD2; CDR3 length: 16; V gene: TRBV5-4; clone size: NA
CDR3 protein: CASSFETSGGTDTQYF; CDR3 DNA: TGTGCCAGCAGCTTTGAGACTAGCGGTGGCACAGATACGCAGTATTTT; J gene: TRBJ2-3; D gene: NA; CDR3 length: 16; V gene: TRBV12-1; clone size: NA
CDR3 protein: CASSLYFGQGNTEAFF; CDR3 DNA: TGTGCCAGCAGTTTATATTTCGGACAGGGGAACACTGAAGCTTTCTTT; J gene: TRBJ1-1; D gene: TRBD1; CDR3 length: 16; V gene: TRBV28; clone size: NA
CDR3 protein: CASSTTGTGLIYGYTF; CDR3 DNA: TGTGCCAGTAGTACAACCGGGACAGGGTTGATATACGGCTACACCTTC; J gene: TRBJ1-2; D gene: TRBD1; CDR3 length: 16; V gene: TRBV19; clone size: NA